This T cell receptor (beta chain) was captured in a study of monozygotic twins with inflammatory bowel disease (dated by TCRdb to between 2018 and 2021). Background for the entire study: In total, 28 monozygotic twin pairs made up the full study: 19 Danish pairs, all IBD-discordant, plus nine German pairs, of which four were IBD-concordant and five were IBD-discordant. Within discordant pairs, disease-associated traits were sought mainly by comparing IBD patients with their genetically identical healthy co-twins. Each individual had, on average, about 151 000 unique TCRalpha sequences and 181 000 unique TCRbeta sequences available for analysis. The paper's findings and limits, for the study overall: Repertoire similarity did not differ between concordant and discordant twins, possibly due to limited statistical power. Different T cell subtypes could not be distinguished in the analysis. The results gave no support for a single strong signal or clonotype linked to IBD. Differing immunosuppressive treatments among patients may have added background noise and inter-individual variability to the repertoires. Compared with healthy twins, IBD patients shared fewer clonotypes with other individuals, and the difference was most pronounced in patients with signs of disease activity. Measured by the inverse Simpson index, TCRbeta repertoire diversity was lower in IBD patients than in their healthy co-twins.

About this clonotype: No cognate antigen has been identified for it.

The library came from 5' RACE. For each TCR library, 3,000 to 3,500 ng of total RNA was used. For each sample, cDNA was synthesized in eight separate reactions using SMARTScribe reverse transcriptase. Unique molecular identifiers containing a 6-nucleotide sample barcode were introduced through template switching during cDNA synthesis. TCRalpha and TCRbeta cDNA was amplified in two nested PCRs of 16 and 9 cycles, and bead purification was carried out after each PCR. Before amplification, the cDNA was treated with uracil DNA-glycosylase and purified using the QIAquick PCR purification kit. The second PCR added Illumina TruSeq-compatible adapters along with sample-specific barcodes. TapeStation and Qubit were used to check library quality and concentration, and about 5.2 ng of each library went into the pool. Sequencing of the pooled libraries was done on an Illumina HiSeq2500 single-index Rapid Run using custom sequencing primers and 2 x 100 bp reads. The study's own analysis went as follows. UMI-based consensus assembly with MiGEC version 1.2.6 was used to correct PCR and sequencing errors. MiXCR version 2.1.1 was used to carry out V(D)J alignment, clonotype assembly and CDR3 extraction. To normalise gene usage, clonotype sharing and MAIT/NKT TCR abundance, the top 1000, 10 000 and 20 000 clonotypes in each sample were analysed. After downsampling to 27 000 UMIs, diversity was calculated as the inverse Simpson index using the vegan R package. Paired Mann-Whitney U tests were applied to discordant twin pairs, and Benjamini-Hochberg correction was used for multiple testing. Each entry corresponds to one CDR3 protein sequence from reads that TCRdb reprocessed, and DNA is not given. What appears here as the V and J calls and clone size reflects TCRdb's work, not the paper's. This sample's listing comprises 150,000 to 200,000 distinct CDR3 sequences. Of the sample, 2.8% is held by the ten largest clones.

Including cysteine and phenylalanine, the CDR3 has 15 amino acids. Only the protein sequence is given. The germline V gene (reference sequence) supplies CDR1 SEHNR and CDR2 FQNEAQ. From each donor, a roughly 2.5 ml peripheral blood sample was collected into PAXgene tubes and stored at -80 degrees C. Without any T cell sorting, total RNA was extracted from whole blood using the PAXgene blood miRNA kit on an automated QIAcube. Peripheral blood from monozygotic twin pairs concordant or discordant for inflammatory bowel disease was subjected to deep TCRalpha and TCRbeta repertoire profiling with unique molecular barcoding. Smoking habits were recorded for all twin pairs, and each individual was classified as a current, former or never smoker.

This receptor was obtained from a human donor with ulcerative colitis or Crohn's disease, or a healthy co-twin of an affected twin (not recorded which). The source material was blood. The chain was built from TRBV7-9 and TRBJ2-7; the TCRdb call, TRBD2, lacks DNA for checking. This receptor carries the CDR3 CASSSGLAGTYEQYF.